A selection of T cell receptor beta chains follows, all from one sample in a study of control samples from healthy donors and cancer patients. Method: immunoSEQ multiplex PCR; TCRdb's copy keeps in-frame clones and lacks some. The sample records roughly 100,000 clones, roughly nine tenths being singletons. The source material was blood. These receptors all come from a woman younger than 30 in good health. CDR3s include the opening cysteine and the closing phenylalanine or tryptophan. Size tells how often a clone was seen (once, few, many) or the class of an expanded clone, and some rows leave it out.

J gene | V gene | clone size | CDR3 protein
TRBJ1-5 | TRBV28 | - | CASSLANQPQHF
TRBJ1-2 | TRBV4-1 | - | CASSHSTGGGYTF
TRBJ2-7 | TRBV27 | - | CASIPAGGYEQYF
TRBJ1-1 | TRBV29-1 | - | CSVEIRGGTEAFF
TRBJ2-4 | TRBV6-6 | - | CASSIMESIQYF
TRBJ1-4 | TRBV7-9 | - | CASREVGGRHEKLFF
TRBJ2-2 | TRBV19 | - | CASRGTSGVPGELFF
TRBJ2-5 | TRBV18 | few | CASSPRGIETQYF
TRBJ2-1 | TRBV19 | - | CASSISSFYNEQFF
TRBJ2-7 | TRBV4-1 | - | CASSQKMGDGTYEQYF
TRBJ1-1 | TRBV10-3 | - | CAISESTNTEAFF
TRBJ1-6 | TRBV15 | - | CATSVETGINSPLHF
TRBJ2-1 | TRBV27 | - | CASSLTSGGADEQFF
TRBJ1-2 | TRBV5-6 | - | CASLNRGYGYTF
TRBJ2-2 | TRBV6-6 | - | CASSPTGLAGGPRELFF
TRBJ2-4 | TRBV7-9 | - | CASSLGSGGNIQYF
TRBJ2-7 | TRBV7-9 | - | CASSSTSGAPYEQYF
TRBJ1-1 | TRBV5-1 | - | CASSLSGAPGNTEAFF
TRBJ1-1 | TRBV3-1/TRBV3-2 | once | CASSQQGNAEAFF
TRBJ1-1 | TRBV30 | - | CAWSEVNAFF
TRBJ1-2 | TRBV24-1 | - | CATLGVVGGYTF
TRBJ2-7 | TRBV4-1 | - | CASSEIGGVPYEQYF
TRBJ2-5 | TRBV9 | - | CASSSTGTGWGETQYF
TRBJ2-7 | TRBV5-1 | - | CASSPSGGREYEQYF
TRBJ1-5 | TRBV27 | - | CASSFLGQPQHF
TRBJ1-2 | TRBV11-3 | - | CASSLLRGRGGYTF
TRBJ1-1 | TRBV9 | once | CASSAVPNTEAFF
TRBJ2-1 | TRBV27 | - | CASSFGGVRDNEQFF
TRBJ1-1 | TRBV11-2 | - | CASSLLAGGGLYTEAFF
TRBJ1-6 | TRBV13 | - | CASNLGDGAWNSPLHF
TRBJ1-4 | TRBV3-1/TRBV3-2 | once | CASSQAGTANEKLFF
TRBJ2-7 | TRBV19 | - | CASSYRDTSSYEQYF
TRBJ2-1 | TRBV7-6 | - | CASSPRALKGNEQFF
TRBJ1-1 | TRBV10-3 | - | CAISRALGNTEAFF
TRBJ2-1 | TRBV30 | - | CAWSVTGGPYNEQFF
TRBJ2-4 | TRBV10-2 | - | CASSESLRGQNIQYF
TRBJ1-2 | TRBV5-1 | - | CASSLSGGGYGYTF
TRBJ1-6 | TRBV2 | - | CASSDGQLLGSPLHF
TRBJ2-5 | TRBV27 | - | CASSLSIAGGHETQYF
TRBJ1-1 | TRBV5-1 | - | CASSQGTVFMNTEAFF
TRBJ1-4 | TRBV18 | - | CASSPPGQLKNEKLFF
TRBJ1-6 | TRBV9 | - | CASSRDRSSYNSPLHF